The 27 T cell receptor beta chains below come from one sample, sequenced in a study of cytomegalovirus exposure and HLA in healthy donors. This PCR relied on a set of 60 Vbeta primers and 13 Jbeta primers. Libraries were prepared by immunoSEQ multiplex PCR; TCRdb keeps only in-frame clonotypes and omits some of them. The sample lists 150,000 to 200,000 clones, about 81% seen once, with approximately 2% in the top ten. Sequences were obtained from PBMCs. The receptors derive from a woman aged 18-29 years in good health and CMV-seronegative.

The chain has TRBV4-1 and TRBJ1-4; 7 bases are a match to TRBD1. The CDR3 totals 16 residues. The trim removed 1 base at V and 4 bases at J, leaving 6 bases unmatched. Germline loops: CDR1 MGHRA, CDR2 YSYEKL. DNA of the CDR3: TGCGCCAGCAGCCAAGCCCCGGGACAGATTAATGAAAAACTGTTTTTT. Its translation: CASSQAPGQINEKLFF.

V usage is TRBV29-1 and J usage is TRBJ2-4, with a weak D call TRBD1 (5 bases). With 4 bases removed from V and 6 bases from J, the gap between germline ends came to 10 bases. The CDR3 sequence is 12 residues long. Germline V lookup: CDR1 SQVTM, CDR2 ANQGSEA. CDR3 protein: CSVVSDRNIQYF. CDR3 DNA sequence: TGCAGCGTTGTTTCTGACAGAAACATTCAGTACTTC.

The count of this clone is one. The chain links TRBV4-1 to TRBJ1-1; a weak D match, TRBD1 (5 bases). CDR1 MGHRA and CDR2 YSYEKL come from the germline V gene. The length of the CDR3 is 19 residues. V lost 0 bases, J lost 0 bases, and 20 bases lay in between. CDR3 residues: CASSQDRGEVGGMNTEAFF. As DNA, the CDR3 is TGCGCCAGCAGCCAAGATCGGGGGGAGGTGGGCGGAATGAACACTGAAGCTTTCTTT.

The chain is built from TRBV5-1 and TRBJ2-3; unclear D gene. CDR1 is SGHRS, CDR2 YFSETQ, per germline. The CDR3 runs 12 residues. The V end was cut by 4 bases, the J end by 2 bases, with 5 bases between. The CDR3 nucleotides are TGCGCCAGCAGCGAGTACACAGATACGCAGTATTTT. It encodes CASSEYTDTQYF.

The CDR3 protein is CSVEVRMTGGAFF. The CDR3 DNA reads as TGCAGCGTTGAAGTCCGAATGACAGGGGGAGCTTTCTTT. This chain joins TRBV29-1 and TRBJ1-1; TRBD1 matches 9 bases. Trimming at V came to 1 base and at J to 10 bases, leaving 7 bases not matched to a gene. This CDR3 is built from 13 residues. In germline, CDR1 is SQVTM, CDR2 ANQGSEA.

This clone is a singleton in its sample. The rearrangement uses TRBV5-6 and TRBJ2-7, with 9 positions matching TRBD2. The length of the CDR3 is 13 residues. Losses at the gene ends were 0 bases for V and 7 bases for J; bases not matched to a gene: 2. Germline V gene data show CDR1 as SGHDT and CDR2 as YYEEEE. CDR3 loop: CASSLGLAGEQYF. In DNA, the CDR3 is TGTGCCAGCAGCTTGGGCCTAGCGGGGGAGCAGTACTTC.

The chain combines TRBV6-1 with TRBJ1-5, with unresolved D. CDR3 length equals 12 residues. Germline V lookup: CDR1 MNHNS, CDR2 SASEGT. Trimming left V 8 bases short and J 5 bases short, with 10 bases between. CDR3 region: CASGEGYQPQHF. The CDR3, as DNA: TGTGCCAGCGGAGAGGGATATCAGCCCCAGCATTTT.

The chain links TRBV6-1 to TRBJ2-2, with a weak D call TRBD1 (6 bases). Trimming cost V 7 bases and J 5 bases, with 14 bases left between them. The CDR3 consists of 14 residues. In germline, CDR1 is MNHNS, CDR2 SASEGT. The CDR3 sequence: CASTLAQGTGELFF. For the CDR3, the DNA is TGTGCCAGCACACTCGCACAGGGTACCGGGGAGCTGTTTTTT.

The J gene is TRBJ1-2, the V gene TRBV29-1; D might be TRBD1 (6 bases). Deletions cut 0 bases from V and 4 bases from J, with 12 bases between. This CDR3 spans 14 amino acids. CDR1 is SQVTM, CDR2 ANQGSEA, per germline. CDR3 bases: TGCAGCGTTGAAGATTCCACAGGGATCTATGGCTACACCTTC. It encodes CSVEDSTGIYGYTF.

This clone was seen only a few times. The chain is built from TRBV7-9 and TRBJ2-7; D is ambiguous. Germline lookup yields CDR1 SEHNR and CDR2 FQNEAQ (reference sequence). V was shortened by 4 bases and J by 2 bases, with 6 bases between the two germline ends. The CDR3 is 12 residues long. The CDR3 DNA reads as TGTGCCAGCAGCTCCACAGCCTACGAGCAGTACTTC. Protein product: CASSSTAYEQYF.

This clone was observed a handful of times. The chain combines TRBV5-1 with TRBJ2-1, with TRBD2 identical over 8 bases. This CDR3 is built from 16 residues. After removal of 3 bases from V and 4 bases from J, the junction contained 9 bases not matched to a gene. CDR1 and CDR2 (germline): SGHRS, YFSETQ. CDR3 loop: CASSSVPGGEYNEQFF. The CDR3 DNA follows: TGCGCCAGCAGCTCGGTCCCGGGGGGGGAGTACAATGAGCAGTTCTTC.

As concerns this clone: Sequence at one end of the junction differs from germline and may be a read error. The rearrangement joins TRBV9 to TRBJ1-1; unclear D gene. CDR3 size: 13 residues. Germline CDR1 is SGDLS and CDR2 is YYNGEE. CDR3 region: CANSVGGRTEAFF. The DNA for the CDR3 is TGTGCCAACAGCGTAGGAGGGAGGACTGAAGCTTTCTTT.

The CDR3 bases are TGTGCCAGCAGCCCCCTACAAGTAGGGGGAAAGACCCAGTACTTC. Its protein product is CASSPLQVGGKTQYF. V usage is TRBV11-2 and J usage is TRBJ2-5; tentatively, D is TRBD1 (6 bases). The CDR3 runs 15 residues. V lost 5 bases and J lost 6, with 19 bases in between. Germline V gene sequence: CDR1 SGHAT, CDR2 FQNNGV.

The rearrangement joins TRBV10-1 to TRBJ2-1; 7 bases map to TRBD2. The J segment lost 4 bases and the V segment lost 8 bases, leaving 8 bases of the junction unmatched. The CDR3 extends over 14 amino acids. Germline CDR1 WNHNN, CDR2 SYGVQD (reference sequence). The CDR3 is CASGRARDYNEQFF. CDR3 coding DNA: TGCGCCAGCGGGAGGGCACGGGATTACAATGAGCAGTTCTTC.

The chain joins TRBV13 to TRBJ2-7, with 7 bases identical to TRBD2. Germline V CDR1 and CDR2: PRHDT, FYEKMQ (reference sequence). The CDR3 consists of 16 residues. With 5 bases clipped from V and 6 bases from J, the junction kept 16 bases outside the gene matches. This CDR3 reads CASSPLANGRNAEQYF. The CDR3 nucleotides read TGTGCCAGCAGCCCCCTGGCCAACGGGAGGAATGCCGAGCAGTACTTC.

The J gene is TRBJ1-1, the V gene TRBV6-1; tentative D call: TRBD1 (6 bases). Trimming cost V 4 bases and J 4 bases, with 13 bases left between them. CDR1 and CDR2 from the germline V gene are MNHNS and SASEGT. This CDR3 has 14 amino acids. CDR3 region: CASSATGIRTEAFF. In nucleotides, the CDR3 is TGTGCCAGCAGTGCAACAGGGATTCGCACTGAAGCTTTCTTT.

CDR3 DNA: TGTGCCAGCAGTTTATCCTACAGGAGTTTGAACACTGAAGCTTTCTTT. Translated, it gives CASSLSYRSLNTEAFF. V usage is TRBV27 and J usage is TRBJ1-1; D possibly corresponds to TRBD1 (5 bases). The CDR3 covers 16 residues. Trimming pared 0 bases from V and 0 bases from J, leaving 11 bases between. From germline, CDR1 is MNHEY and CDR2 SMNVEV (reference sequence).

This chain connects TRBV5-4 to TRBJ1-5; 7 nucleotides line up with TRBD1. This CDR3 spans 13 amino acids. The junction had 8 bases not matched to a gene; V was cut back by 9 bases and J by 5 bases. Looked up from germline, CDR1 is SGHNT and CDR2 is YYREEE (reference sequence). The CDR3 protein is CATHRQGHQPQHF. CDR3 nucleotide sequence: TGTGCCACCCACCGACAGGGTCATCAGCCCCAGCATTTT. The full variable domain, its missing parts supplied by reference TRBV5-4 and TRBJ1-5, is ETGVTQSPTHLIKTRGQQVTLRCSSQSGHNTVSWYQQALGQGPQFIFQYYREEENGRGNFPPRFSGLQFPNYSSELNVNALELDDSALYLCATHRQGHQPQHFGDGTRLSIL.

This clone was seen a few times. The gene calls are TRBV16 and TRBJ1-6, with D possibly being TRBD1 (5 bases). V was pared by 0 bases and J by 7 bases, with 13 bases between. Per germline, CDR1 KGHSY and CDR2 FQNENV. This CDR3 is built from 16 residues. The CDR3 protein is CASSQSVGAENSPLHF. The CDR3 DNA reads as TGTGCCAGCAGCCAATCGGTAGGGGCAGAGAATTCACCCCTCCACTTT.

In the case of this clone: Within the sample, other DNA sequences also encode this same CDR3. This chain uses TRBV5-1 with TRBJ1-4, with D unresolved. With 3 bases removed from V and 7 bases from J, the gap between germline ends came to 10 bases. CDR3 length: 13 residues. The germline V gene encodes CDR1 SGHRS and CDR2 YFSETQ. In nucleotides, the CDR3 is TGCGCCAGCAGCTCCAGCGGTGGTGAAAAACTGTTTTTT. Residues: CASSSSGGEKLFF. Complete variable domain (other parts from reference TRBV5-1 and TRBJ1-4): KAGVTQTPRYLIKTRGQQVTLSCSPISGHRSVSWYQQTPGQGLQFLFEYFSETQRNKGNFPGRFSGRQFSNSRSEMNVSTLELGDSALYLCASSSSGGEKLFFGSGTQLSVL.

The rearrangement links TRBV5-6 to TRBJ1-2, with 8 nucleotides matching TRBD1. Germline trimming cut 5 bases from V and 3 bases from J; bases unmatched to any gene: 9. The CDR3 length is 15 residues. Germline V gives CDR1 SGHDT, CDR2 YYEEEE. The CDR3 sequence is CASSPTGDPDYGYTF. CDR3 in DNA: TGTGCCAGCAGTCCGACAGGGGACCCGGACTATGGCTACACCTTC.

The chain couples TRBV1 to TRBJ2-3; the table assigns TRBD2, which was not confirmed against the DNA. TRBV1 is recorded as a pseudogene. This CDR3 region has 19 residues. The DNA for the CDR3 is TGCACCAGCAGCCAAGAGAGTTCGGGACTAGCATTCGGCACAGATACGCAGTATTTT. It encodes CTSSQESSGLAFGTDTQYF.

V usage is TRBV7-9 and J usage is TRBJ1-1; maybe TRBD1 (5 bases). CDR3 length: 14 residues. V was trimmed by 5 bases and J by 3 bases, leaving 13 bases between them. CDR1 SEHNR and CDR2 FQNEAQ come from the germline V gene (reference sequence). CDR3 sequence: CASSPISGYTEAFF. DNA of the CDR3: TGTGCCAGCAGCCCCATCTCAGGGTACACTGAAGCTTTCTTT.

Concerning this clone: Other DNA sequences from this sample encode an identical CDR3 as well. The CDR3 reads CASSYRDRGTEAFF. In DNA, the CDR3 is TGCGCCAGCAGCTACCGGGACAGGGGAACTGAAGCTTTCTTT. J is TRBJ1-1 and V is TRBV5-1; 10 bases match TRBD1. This CDR3 contains 14 residues. The V gene end was trimmed by 3 bases and the J gene end by 5 bases; junction bases not matched to a gene: 4. CDR1 and CDR2 from the germline V gene are SGHRS and YFSETQ.

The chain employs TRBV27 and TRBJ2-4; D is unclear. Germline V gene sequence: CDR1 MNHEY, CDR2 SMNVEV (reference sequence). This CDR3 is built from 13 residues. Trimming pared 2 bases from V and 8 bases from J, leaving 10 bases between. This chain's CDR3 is CASSLNPSDIQYF. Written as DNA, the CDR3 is TGTGCCAGCAGTTTAAACCCGTCGGACATTCAGTACTTC.

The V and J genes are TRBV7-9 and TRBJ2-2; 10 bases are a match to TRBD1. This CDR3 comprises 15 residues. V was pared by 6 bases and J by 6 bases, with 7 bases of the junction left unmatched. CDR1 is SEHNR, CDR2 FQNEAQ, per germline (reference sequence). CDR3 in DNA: TGTGCCAGCAGGCACCGGGACAGGGGTCCCGGGGAGCTGTTTTTT. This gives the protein CASRHRDRGPGELFF.

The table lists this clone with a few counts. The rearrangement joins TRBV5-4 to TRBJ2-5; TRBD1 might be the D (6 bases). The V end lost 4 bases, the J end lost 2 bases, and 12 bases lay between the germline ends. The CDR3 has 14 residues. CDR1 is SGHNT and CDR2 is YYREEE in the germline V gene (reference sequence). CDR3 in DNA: TGTGCCAGCAGCCGGGACACCCTGCAAGAGACCCAGTACTTC. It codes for CASSRDTLQETQYF.